Following are 32 T cell receptor beta chains from one sample sequenced in a study of T cell clonality in common variable immunodeficiency. Study findings and constraints: Reportedly, TCR beta sequences from common variable immunodeficiency showed fewer deletions and N-nucleotide insertions.

Here immunoSEQ multiplex PCR was the method, and the copy in TCRdb shows in-frame clones only, minus some. The sample lists approximately 24,000 clones, none appearing once, the ten largest making up approximately 10%. Antigens of these TCRs are unknown. Source material: peripheral blood mononuclear cells. All receptors derive from a human donor with common variable immunodeficiency.

This clone was observed a few times. The CDR3 end lies 3 residues beyond the end of the read and is filled in from the germline J gene. The chain has TRBV19 and TRBJ1-5; D unresolved. The CDR3 length is 15 residues. Germline V lookup: CDR1 LNHDA, CDR2 SQIVND (reference sequence). V dropped 6 bases and J dropped 2 bases, with 14 bases sitting between them. Partial CDR3 DNA: TGTGCCAGTAGCCCCCCAGGATTTGGCAATCAGCCC. The encoded protein is CASSPPGFGNQP. The whole CDR3 protein reads CASSPPGFGNQPQHF. The entire variable domain, with the rest obtained from reference TRBV19 and TRBJ1-5, is as follows: DGGITQSPKYLFRKEGQNVTLSCEQNLNHDAMYWYRQDPGQGLRLIYYSQIVNDFQKGDIAEGYSVSREKKESFPLTVTSAQKNPTAFYLCASSPPGFGNQPQHFGDGTRLSIL.

As regards this clone: The read finishes 3 residues shy of the CDR3 end, and the germline J gene is used to complete it. The rearrangement joins TRBV2 to TRBJ2-1, with 7 bases matching TRBD2. The CDR3 runs 13 residues. Germline V lookup: CDR1 SNHLY, CDR2 FYNNEI. The V gene end was trimmed by 7 bases and the J gene end by 6 bases; junction bases not matched to a gene: 6. CDR3 region: CASTGLMGNEQFF. CDR3 bases read: TGTGCCAGCACGGGACTAATGGGCAATGAG.

Turning to this clone: The CDR3 extends 3 residues past the end of the read, so its final part is completed from the germline J gene. V gene TRBV19 combines with J gene TRBJ1-6, with 7 bases that match TRBD1. The CDR3 length is 14 residues. Losses at the gene ends were 6 bases for V and 7 bases for J; bases not matched to a gene: 6. The germline V gene encodes CDR1 LNHDA and CDR2 SQIVND (reference sequence). The CDR3 DNA, read in part, is TGTGCCAGTAGGCCGGGACAGCCCAATTCACCC. Its protein is CASRPGQPNSP. The entire CDR3 sequence reads CASRPGQPNSPLHF. Together with reference TRBV19 and TRBJ1-6, the CDR3 gives the full variable domain: DGGITQSPKYLFRKEGQNVTLSCEQNLNHDAMYWYRQDPGQGLRLIYYSQIVNDFQKGDIAEGYSVSREKKESFPLTVTSAQKNPTAFYLCASRPGQPNSPLHFGNGTRLTVT.

This clone was observed a few times. The sequenced fragment ends 3 residues before the CDR3 boundary, so the rest is inferred from the germline J gene. This chain connects TRBV6-1 to TRBJ2-2; D uncertain. Deletions cut 1 base from V and 4 bases from J, with 13 bases between. CDR1 and CDR2 (germline): MNHNS, SASEGT. The CDR3 is made up of 16 amino acids. CDR3 residues: CASSEEGFLATGELFF. CDR3 bases read: TGTGCCAGCAGTGAAGAAGGGTTCCTCGCCACCGGGGAG.

Comment on this clone: The read ends 3 residues before the CDR3 terminus; that terminus is restored from the germline J gene. The chain employs TRBV10-3 and TRBJ2-7; D remains ambiguous. Trimming shortened V by 5 bases and J by 3 bases, and 5 bases separated the two germline ends. The CDR3 totals 11 residues. The germline V gene has CDR1 ENHRY and CDR2 SYGVKD. CDR3 bases read: TGTGCCATCAGTCAAATCTACGAG. Amino acid sequence: CAISQIYE. The entire CDR3 is CAISQIYEQYF.

This clone was seen at least ten times. Coverage ceases 3 residues before the CDR3 finishes, and the germline J gene fills in the end. The rearrangement links TRBV19 to TRBJ1-1, with a weak D call TRBD1 (6 bases). The CDR3 has 13 amino acids. Trimming shortened V by 6 bases and J by 1 base, and 9 bases separated the two germline ends. Germline V gene lookup returns CDR1 LNHDA and CDR2 SQIVND (reference sequence). CDR3 bases read: TGTGCCAGTAGCAAGGACAGGAACACTGAA. Encoded protein: CASSKDRNTE. The whole CDR3 reads CASSKDRNTEAFF. Using reference TRBV19 and TRBJ1-1 for the parts outside the CDR3, the full variable domain is DGGITQSPKYLFRKEGQNVTLSCEQNLNHDAMYWYRQDPGQGLRLIYYSQIVNDFQKGDIAEGYSVSREKKESFPLTVTSAQKNPTAFYLCASSKDRNTEAFFGQGTRLTVV.

This clone was seen repeatedly, ten times or more. The read falls 3 residues short of the CDR3 end, and the missing part is taken from the germline J gene. The V gene is TRBV19, the J gene TRBJ2-1; 10 bases match TRBD2. CDR1 is LNHDA, CDR2 SQIVND, per germline (reference sequence). CDR3 length: 17 residues. V dropped 4 bases and J dropped 5; count of bases not matched to a gene: 11. The CDR3 bases that were read are TGTGCCAGTAGTAGAGGGGAGGCAGCGGGAGGGCACAATGAG. Its translation: CASSRGEAAGGHNE. In full, the CDR3 reads CASSRGEAAGGHNEQFF.

This clone was observed a few times. Partial CDR3 DNA: TGTGCCAGCAGCCTAAACAGGGACTACGAG. Residues: CASSLNRDYE. The entire CDR3 reads CASSLNRDYEQYF. The chain is built from TRBV7-6 and TRBJ2-7; possible D gene TRBD1, 6 bases. The read comes to an end 3 residues before the CDR3 does, leaving the germline J gene to fill in the end. CDR1 SGHVS and CDR2 FNYEAQ come from the germline V gene. This CDR3 has 13 residues. Trimming stripped 5 bases from V and 3 bases from J, with 11 bases between.

In this sample, this clone turned up a few times. Read data end 3 residues before the CDR3 end; the end is taken from the germline J gene. The rearrangement uses TRBV18 and TRBJ1-3; unclear D gene. This CDR3 spans 16 amino acids. V was shortened by 1 base and J by 2 bases, with 12 bases between the two germline ends. From germline, CDR1 is KGHSH and CDR2 LQKENI. The sequenced CDR3 bases are TGTGCCAGCTCACCACGGCAGGTACCCGCTGGAAACACC. Translation gives CASSPRQVPAGNT. The whole CDR3 protein is CASSPRQVPAGNTIYF.

This clone appeared a few times. The CDR3 goes on 3 residues after the read ends, and that part is filled in from the germline J gene. The rearrangement links TRBV7-2 to TRBJ2-3; no reliable D call. V was trimmed by 0 bases and J by 3 bases, leaving 19 bases between them. The CDR3 extends over 18 amino acids. Germline-derived CDR1 and CDR2 are SGHTA and FQGNSA. The DNA read from the CDR3 is TGTGCCAGCAGCTTAGCCCACGAATACTTTACGAGTACAGATACG. Its protein is CASSLAHEYFTSTDT. In full, the CDR3 reads CASSLAHEYFTSTDTQYF.

This clone was detected ten times or more. The read gets to within 3 residues of the CDR3 end, and the germline J gene fills in the rest. Other DNA variants within this sample encode the same CDR3. The chain combines TRBV5-6 with TRBJ2-7; a weak D match, TRBD1 (6 bases). Between the trimmed V and J ends, which lost 2 bases and 3 bases, there was a span of 9 bases. CDR1 is SGHDT, CDR2 YYEEEE, per germline. The CDR3 consists of 13 residues. The CDR3 loop reads CASSLRGSYEQYF. CDR3 DNA, as far as it was read: TGTGCCAGCAGCTTAAGGGGGAGCTACGAG. Supplemented by reference TRBV5-6 and TRBJ2-7, the full variable domain reads DAGVTQSPTHLIKTRGQQVTLRCSPKSGHDTVSWYQQALGQGPQFIFQYYEEEERQRGNFPDRFSGHQFPNYSSELNVNALLLGDSALYLCASSLRGSYEQYFGPGTRLTVT.

As concerns this clone: The read finishes 3 residues shy of the CDR3 end, and the germline J gene is used to complete it. The genes are TRBV2 and TRBJ2-5; 8 nucleotides match TRBD2. The CDR3 contains 15 residues. CDR1 SNHLY and CDR2 FYNNEI come from the germline V gene. Trimming at V came to 1 base and at J to 4 bases, leaving 5 bases not matched to a gene. The part of the CDR3 DNA that was read is TGTGCCAGCAGTGAAGGCGGGGCGGGGGGAGAGACC. Its protein product is CASSEGGAGGET. The whole CDR3 sequence is CASSEGGAGGETQYF.

Many counts were recorded for this clone. The germline gene is not matched at one end of the junction; a read error may be the cause. The sequence runs out 3 residues before the end of the CDR3; the remainder is reconstructed from the germline J gene. The chain employs TRBV7-7 and TRBJ2-3; 12 positions match TRBD2. The CDR3 extends over 16 amino acids. Per the germline V gene, CDR1 is SSHAT and CDR2 is FNYEAQ (reference sequence). Incomplete CDR3 DNA: TGTGCTAGCAGCTCGGGACTAGCGGGCCCCACAGATACG. Its protein is CASSSGLAGPTDT. The whole CDR3 reads CASSSGLAGPTDTQYF. The full variable domain, rest sourced from reference TRBV7-7 and TRBJ2-3, is GAGVSQSPRYKVTKRGQDVTLRCDPISSHATLYWYQQALGQGPEFLTYFNYEAQPDKSGLPSDRFSAERPEGSISTLTIQRTEQRDSAMYRCASSSGLAGPTDTQYFGPGTRLTVL.

This clone is classed as medium-sized. The read finishes 3 residues shy of the CDR3 end, and the germline J gene is used to complete it. The chain recombines TRBV19 with TRBJ1-6; no reliable D call. Germline values: CDR1 LNHDA, CDR2 SQIVND (reference sequence). There are 14 residues in the CDR3. V was trimmed by 6 bases and J by 2 bases, leaving 8 bases between them. The sequenced part of the CDR3 DNA is TGTGCCAGTAGAGAGGTCACCTATAATTCACCC. This translates into CASREVTYNSP. The entire CDR3 reads CASREVTYNSPLHF.

At least ten counts were recorded for this clone. The CDR3 end is not reached by the read, which stops 3 residues before it; the germline J gene fills it in. The V call is TRBV2, the J call TRBJ2-1; 7 nucleotides align to TRBD1. V lost 8 bases and J lost 1; bases outside the gene matches: 8. The CDR3 spans 15 residues. The germline V gene encodes CDR1 SNHLY and CDR2 FYNNEI. The CDR3 bases that were read are TGTGCCAGCGGCGCGACAGGGTCTTCCTACAATGAG. Translated: CASGATGSSYNE. The whole CDR3 reads CASGATGSSYNEQFF.

On this clone itself: The CDR3 is cut off 3 residues early in the read; its end comes from the germline J gene. The V call is TRBV19, the J call TRBJ2-7; D is perhaps TRBD1 (5 bases). V dropped 5 bases and J dropped 1 base, with 15 bases sitting between them. Germline V gives CDR1 LNHDA, CDR2 SQIVND (reference sequence). The CDR3 runs 15 residues. CDR3: CASSSAGSTSYEQYF. Partial CDR3 DNA: TGTGCCAGTAGTTCAGCAGGGTCCACATCCTACGAG.

In its sample, this clone was seen a few times. The DNA ends 3 residues before the CDR3 does, and the rest of the CDR3 is filled in from the germline J gene. The chain couples TRBV7-2 to TRBJ2-7; no firm D call. The V gene's germline CDR1 is SGHTA and CDR2 FQGNSA. This CDR3 comprises 12 residues. Trimming took 4 bases from V and 1 from J, leaving 5 bases between them. The CDR3 bases that were read are TGTGCCAGCAGCTACACATCCTACGAG. Translation: CASSYTSYE. The CDR3 in full is CASSYTSYEQYF.

This clone was detected ten times or more. The CDR3 is cut off 3 residues early in the read; its end comes from the germline J gene. The chain links TRBV5-6 to TRBJ2-4; D gene uncertain. CDR1 and CDR2 from the germline V gene are SGHDT and YYEEEE. The CDR3 extends over 13 amino acids. The chain's CDR3 is CASRPGRISLQYF. The CDR3 bases that were read are TGTGCCAGCAGACCCGGCAGGATCTCCCTT.

About this clone: A read error may produce the germline difference seen at one junction end. Read sequence stops 3 residues before the CDR3 end, and the germline J gene provides the missing end. This sequence joins TRBV7-7 and TRBJ2-7; a possible D gene is TRBD2 (7 bases). CDR3 length: 14 residues. Per the germline V gene, CDR1 is SSHAT and CDR2 is FNYEAQ (reference sequence). The sequenced part of the CDR3 DNA is TGTGCTAGCAGCCCTTTTCGGGGGGCGGGCGAG. This encodes CASSPFRGAGE. The entire CDR3 sequence reads CASSPFRGAGEQYF.

This clone was seen at least ten times. CDR3: CASSDRPQETQYF. The covered CDR3 bases are TGTGCCAGCAGCGACAGGCCCCAAGAGACC. The rearrangement uses TRBV2 and TRBJ2-5, with a possible D match to TRBD1 (6 bases). The CDR3 is cut off 3 residues early in the read; its end comes from the germline J gene. The CDR3 spans 13 residues. Germline CDR1 SNHLY, CDR2 FYNNEI. Trimming stripped 6 bases from V and 1 base from J, with 9 bases between.

This clone occurred a few times. The CDR3 extends 3 residues past the end of the read, so its final part is completed from the germline J gene. The rearrangement links TRBV2 to TRBJ1-5, with TRBD1 matching 9 bases. J lost 1 base, V lost 5 bases, and 3 bases had no gene match. CDR1 is SNHLY and CDR2 is FYNNEI in the germline V gene. This CDR3 is 15 amino acids long. Partial CDR3 DNA: TGTGCCAGCAGTTTGACAGGGGGGAGCAATCAGCCC. Protein: CASSLTGGSNQP. The full CDR3 is CASSLTGGSNQPQHF.

CDR3 DNA (partial): TGTGCCAGCGCCTTTGGGGCGGACACTGAA. Its protein product is CASAFGADTE. The CDR3, in full, reads CASAFGADTEAFF. The chain employs TRBV7-3 and TRBJ1-1; D may be TRBD1 (5 bases). The CDR3 extends 3 residues past the end of the read, so its final part is completed from the germline J gene. Trimming removed 8 bases at V and 3 bases at J, with 13 bases between. This CDR3 is built from 13 residues. CDR1 SGHTA and CDR2 FQGTGA come from the germline V gene.

This clone has a handful of counts. From the germline J gene comes the end of the CDR3, since the read stops 3 residues before it. The V call is TRBV18, the J call TRBJ2-5; TRBD1 matches 9 bases. CDR3 length: 14 residues. Trimming at V came to 4 bases and at J to 3 bases, leaving 3 bases not matched to a gene. Germline V gives CDR1 KGHSH, CDR2 LQKENI. The CDR3 sequence is CASSQGTGKETQYF. The CDR3 bases that were read are TGTGCCAGCTCACAAGGGACAGGGAAAGAGACC.

About this clone: Read data end 3 residues before the CDR3 end; the end is taken from the germline J gene. The chain combines TRBV30 with TRBJ1-4; TRBD1 is a possible D gene (5 bases). The CDR3 length is 16 residues. Trimming removed 2 bases from V and 0 bases from J, with 13 bases in between. Germline V gives CDR1 GTSNPN, CDR2 SVGIG (reference sequence). The DNA read from the CDR3 is TGTGCCTGGAGTTCCTTTGGGGCTGCAACTAATGAAAAA. It specifies CAWSSFGAATNEK. The entire CDR3 protein is CAWSSFGAATNEKLFF.

A remark on this clone: The read is 3 residues too short to cover the CDR3 end, so that end is filled in from the germline J gene. V and J are TRBV20-1 and TRBJ2-5; D remains ambiguous. Trimming shortened V by 7 bases and J by 1 base, and 10 bases separated the two germline ends. The CDR3 extends over 12 amino acids. Looked up from germline, CDR1 is DFQATT and CDR2 is SNEGSKA (reference sequence). The CDR3 sequence is CSGRDLQETQYF. Partial CDR3 DNA: TGCAGTGGAAGAGACCTCCAAGAGACC.

Turning to this clone: The CDR3 end falls 3 residues outside the read, so it is completed with the germline J gene. This sequence joins TRBV29-1 and TRBJ2-1, with 10 bases lining up with TRBD2. The ends lost 8 bases at V and 6 bases at J; junction bases unmatched: 16. CDR1 is SQVTM, CDR2 ANQGSEA, per germline. The CDR3 totals 16 residues. Partial CDR3 DNA: TGCAGCCCCGGTCCCCTGTCTAGCGGGGGAATCAATGAG. It codes for CSPGPLSSGGINE. The entire CDR3 reads CSPGPLSSGGINEQFF.

This clone was seen a handful of times. The sequence runs out 3 residues before the end of the CDR3; the remainder is reconstructed from the germline J gene. The rearrangement joins TRBV2 to TRBJ2-2, with D perhaps given as TRBD1 or TRBD2 (7 bases each). This CDR3 region has 17 residues. Trimming removed 2 bases from V and 3 bases from J, with 16 bases in between. Germline CDR1 and CDR2: SNHLY and FYNNEI. The part of the CDR3 DNA that was read is TGTGCCAGCAGTGAACGAAGCGGGACAGACTACACCGGGGAG. Residues: CASSERSGTDYTGE. The entire CDR3 protein reads CASSERSGTDYTGELFF.

About this clone: The read falls 3 residues short of the CDR3 end, and the missing part is taken from the germline J gene. The chain is built from TRBV5-1 and TRBJ1-2; the D is unclear. The CDR3 runs 15 residues. Germline V gives CDR1 SGHRS, CDR2 YFSETQ. Trimming stripped 0 bases from V and 2 bases from J, with 11 bases between. CDR3 sequence: CASSLVAAGNYGYTF. The CDR3 DNA, read in part, is TGCGCCAGCAGCTTGGTGGCCGCGGGAAACTATGGC. The variable domain in full, with the rest retrieved from reference TRBV5-1 and TRBJ1-2, is KAGVTQTPRYLIKTRGQQVTLSCSPISGHRSVSWYQQTPGQGLQFLFEYFSETQRNKGNFPGRFSGRQFSNSRSEMNVSTLELGDSALYLCASSLVAAGNYGYTFGSGTRLTVV.

This clone was picked up many times. The read finishes 3 residues shy of the CDR3 end, and the germline J gene is used to complete it. The chain links TRBV11-2 to TRBJ2-7; 12 nucleotides match TRBD1. The CDR3 totals 14 residues. V trimming: 7 bases; J trimming: 4 bases; junction bases outside the gene matches: 5. Germline V gives CDR1 SGHAT, CDR2 FQNNGV. The covered CDR3 bases are TGTGCCAGCACACGGGACAGGGGGCGGTACGAG. It codes for CASTRDRGRYE. The CDR3 reads in full as CASTRDRGRYEQYF.

This clone was seen repeatedly, ten times or more. The CDR3 end lies 3 residues beyond the end of the read and is filled in from the germline J gene. The chain recombines TRBV20-1 with TRBJ2-7; 10 nucleotides agree with TRBD2. The CDR3 consists of 13 residues. J was trimmed by 2 bases and V by 4 bases; bases with no gene match: 2. Germline V gene lookup returns CDR1 DFQATT and CDR2 SNEGSKA (reference sequence). The covered CDR3 bases are TGCAGTGCTACAAGCGGGAGGGCCTACGAG. Translated: CSATSGRAYE. In full, the CDR3 is CSATSGRAYEQYF.

In its sample, this clone was seen many times. The CDR3 spells CAIRTSGSSDTQYF. The covered CDR3 bases are TGTGCCATCAGGACTAGCGGGAGCTCAGATACG. The V call is TRBV10-3, the J call TRBJ2-3; 12 nucleotides agree with TRBD2. The read gets to within 3 residues of the CDR3 end, and the germline J gene fills in the rest. Per germline, CDR1 ENHRY and CDR2 SYGVKD. The CDR3 loop spans 14 amino acids. V dropped 6 bases and J dropped 4; count of bases not matched to a gene: 2.

A word on this clone: The CDR3 goes on 3 residues after the read ends, and that part is filled in from the germline J gene. The chain is built from TRBV2 and TRBJ2-2; possible D gene TRBD1, 5 bases. The CDR3 sequence is 14 residues long. Trimming cost V 6 bases and J 2 bases, with 10 bases left between them. Looked up from germline, CDR1 is SNHLY and CDR2 is FYNNEI. CDR3 DNA (partial): TGTGCCAGCAGACTTGACAGAAACACCGGGGAG. Translation: CASRLDRNTGE. The full-length CDR3 reads as CASRLDRNTGELFF.